Each of the 23 T cell receptor beta chains below was sequenced from the same sample in a study of patients and donors after allogeneic stem cell transplantation. From the RT-PCR reads, TCRdb called clonotypes with MiXCR, one entry per CDR3 protein. The sample lists under 200,000 distinct CDR3 sequences, about 32% occurring once. Sequencing input: blood, either unsorted or a sorted T cell fraction (not recorded which). These receptors were collected from a human donor who was either an allogeneic HSCT recipient or a stem cell or donor lymphocyte infusion donor (not recorded which). It is not recorded whose cells these are; they may come from a transplant donor.

This chain uses TRBV28 with TRBJ1-1; D is possibly TRBD1 (5 bases). Germline CDR1 MDHEN, CDR2 SYDVKM. The CDR3 is 13 residues long. V lost 5 bases to trimming and J lost 5 bases, with 12 bases between them. This CDR3 is CASSPPGQTEAFF. The CDR3 nucleotides are TGTGCCAGCAGTCCGCCAGGGCAAACTGAAGCTTTCTTT.

J is TRBJ2-1 and V is TRBV5-6, with TRBD2 identical over 11 bases. The trim removed 0 bases at V and 8 bases at J, leaving 10 bases unmatched. The CDR3 runs 17 residues. Germline lookup yields CDR1 SGHDT and CDR2 YYEEEE. CDR3 protein: CASSLDQGSGRAHEQFF. The CDR3 DNA follows: TGTGCCAGCAGCTTGGACCAGGGTAGCGGGAGGGCACATGAGCAGTTCTTC.

The rearrangement uses TRBV20-1 and TRBJ2-3, with 14 positions matching TRBD2. V shed 5 bases and J 6 bases; nucleotides not matched to a gene: 10. The CDR3 is 16 residues long. From germline, CDR1 is DFQATT and CDR2 SNEGSKA (reference sequence). The CDR3 sequence: CSAFPAGTSGSDTQYF. The CDR3 DNA sequence: TGCAGTGCTTTCCCGGCGGGGACTAGCGGGAGTGATACGCAGTATTTT.

V gene TRBV4-2 combines with J gene TRBJ2-3; D perhaps matches TRBD2 (7 bases). CDR3 length: 14 amino acids. CDR1 LGHNA and CDR2 YNFKEQ come from the germline V gene. V lost 0 bases to trimming and J lost 6 bases, with 10 bases between them. CDR3 bases: TGTGCCAGCAGCCAAGATGGGGGGGCGGATACGCAGTATTTT. This gives the protein CASSQDGGADTQYF.

This clonotype was counted between two and nine times. The chain carries TRBV11-2 and TRBJ1-4; a weak D match, TRBD1 (6 bases). V was clipped by 5 bases and J by 8 bases, with 24 bases between them. Germline V gene lookup returns CDR1 SGHAT and CDR2 FQNNGV. This CDR3 is 17 amino acids long. The CDR3 loop is CASSRGQNSLPIEKLFF. For the CDR3, the DNA is TGTGCCAGCAGCCGAGGACAGAATAGTCTTCCTATCGAAAAACTGTTTTTT. The whole variable domain, filled in from reference TRBV11-2 and TRBJ1-4, reads EAGVAQSPRYKIIEKRQSVAFWCNPISGHATLYWYQQILGQGPKLLIQFQNNGVVDDSQLPKDRFSAERLKGVDSTLKIQPAKLEDSAVYLCASSRGQNSLPIEKLFFGSGTQLSVL.

V and J are TRBV29-1 and TRBJ2-7, with TRBD1 identical over 7 bases. J was trimmed by 1 base and V by 2 bases; bases with no gene match: 2. In germline, CDR1 is SQVTM, CDR2 ANQGSEA. CDR3 length: 13 amino acids. The CDR3 bases are TGCAGCGTTGAACAGGGGGATTCCTACGAGCAGTACTTC. This codes for CSVEQGDSYEQYF.

Comment on this clonotype: One end of the junction is discordant with germline, which a read error may explain. The chain carries TRBV7-7 and TRBJ2-7, with no clear D. Germline CDR1 SSHAT, CDR2 FNYEAQ (reference sequence). The CDR3 sequence is 12 residues long. The CDR3 region has the DNA TGTGCTAGCATCATCCAAGCCCACGAGCAGTACTTC. This codes for CASIIQAHEQYF.

The genes are TRBV7-6 and TRBJ2-3, with TRBD2 identical over 11 bases. Germline V gives CDR1 SGHVS, CDR2 FNYEAQ. The junction had 3 bases not matched to a gene; V was cut back by 2 bases and J by 2 bases. CDR3 length: 16 amino acids. CDR3 sequence (DNA): TGTGCCAGCAGCTTAATAGCGGGAGGGTTCACAGATACGCAGTATTTT. Amino acids: CASSLIAGGFTDTQYF.

This clonotype was seen more than once but under ten times. The V and J genes are TRBV11-2 and TRBJ1-2, with D tentatively TRBD1 (6 bases). Deletions cut 4 bases from V and 4 bases from J, with 16 bases between. Germline lookup yields CDR1 SGHAT and CDR2 FQNNGV. There are 15 residues in the CDR3. The CDR3 region is CASSSRITGSYGYTF. CDR3 DNA sequence: TGTGCCAGCAGCTCCCGCATTACAGGGTCCTATGGCTACACCTTC. Combining the CDR3 with reference TRBV11-2 and TRBJ1-2 gives the whole variable domain EAGVAQSPRYKIIEKRQSVAFWCNPISGHATLYWYQQILGQGPKLLIQFQNNGVVDDSQLPKDRFSAERLKGVDSTLKIQPAKLEDSAVYLCASSSRITGSYGYTFGSGTRLTVV.

This clonotype was detected only a few times. The rearrangement links TRBV6-4 to TRBJ2-2, with 14 bases fitting TRBD2. The CDR3 length is 21 residues. V gave up 5 bases and J gave up 4 bases; unmatched junction bases: 18. CDR1 is MRHNA, CDR2 SNTAGT, per germline. Written as DNA, the CDR3 is TGTGCCAGCAGTCCCCAGGGGCCCGGGACTAGCGGGAGAGTACTCACCGGGGAGCTGTTTTTT. This codes for CASSPQGPGTSGRVLTGELFF.

The J gene is TRBJ2-6, the V gene TRBV7-9; D gene ambiguous. From germline, CDR1 is SEHNR and CDR2 FQNEAQ (reference sequence). The ends were cut back, 5 bases at V and 2 bases at J, with 19 bases in the middle. The CDR3 spans 18 residues. Here the CDR3 reads CASSQVPGSSTGANVLTF. The CDR3 DNA is TGTGCCAGCAGCCAAGTGCCCGGGTCTAGTACTGGGGCCAACGTCCTGACTTTC.

The chain is built from TRBV11-2 and TRBJ2-3, with no clear D. The CDR3 contains 15 residues. Germline CDR1 and CDR2: SGHAT and FQNNGV. Trimming stripped 0 bases from V and 4 bases from J, with 11 bases between. The CDR3 bases are TGTGCCAGCAGCTTAGAGGGTGTTCCCCCAGATACGCAGTATTTT. Its protein is CASSLEGVPPDTQYF.

The gene calls are TRBV23-1 and TRBJ1-1; D is ambiguous. TRBV23-1 is classed as an ORF, of uncertain function. V lost 0 bases and J 4 bases, leaving 12 bases between the germline ends. This CDR3 region has 15 residues. In nucleotides, the CDR3 is TGCGCCAGCAGTCAATCGGGCGGAGTGTGCACTGAAGCTTTCTTT. It is translated as CASSQSGGVCTEAFF.

This clonotype was detected only a few times. V gene TRBV30 combines with J gene TRBJ1-6; no reliable D call. Germline CDR1 reads GTSNPN; CDR2 reads SVGIG (reference sequence). The V gene lost 3 bases and the J gene lost 10 bases, with 16 bases spanning the gap. CDR3 size: 14 residues. CDR3 DNA sequence: TGTGCCTGGAGCGACGGGGAGTCTTGGTCACCCCTCCACTTT. Protein product: CAWSDGESWSPLHF.

A few counts support this clonotype. The V call is TRBV4-3, the J call TRBJ1-1; tentatively, D is TRBD1 (6 bases). This CDR3 spans 15 amino acids. Germline V gene sequence: CDR1 LGHNA, CDR2 YSLEER. V was shortened by 5 bases and J by 0 bases, with 13 bases between the two germline ends. CDR3 loop: CASSSRRGMNTEAFF. The CDR3 DNA reads as TGCGCCAGCAGCTCGCGGAGGGGGATGAACACTGAAGCTTTCTTT.

This clonotype turned up a few times. The chain couples TRBV13 to TRBJ2-5, with 7 positions matching TRBD2. Germline trimming cut 5 bases from V and 2 bases from J; bases unmatched to any gene: 8. CDR1 is PRHDT, CDR2 FYEKMQ, per germline (reference sequence). The CDR3 runs to 15 residues. CDR3 DNA sequence: TGTGCCAGCAGCATCCTTGTACTAGCGCAAGAGACCCAGTACTTC. Its protein product is CASSILVLAQETQYF. Full variable domain (rest looked up from reference TRBV13 and TRBJ2-5): AAGVIQSPRHLIKEKRETATLKCYPIPRHDTVYWYQQGPGQDPQFLISFYEKMQSDKGSIPDRFSAQQFSDYHSELNMSSLELGDSALYFCASSILVLAQETQYFGPGTRLLVL.

V usage is TRBV29-1 and J usage is TRBJ2-4; D is uncertain. V was pared by 2 bases and J by 0 bases, with 8 bases between. Germline-derived CDR1 and CDR2 are SQVTM and ANQGSEA. The length of the CDR3 is 14 residues. The CDR3 loop is CSVEQLLAKNIQYF. In nucleotides, the CDR3 is TGCAGCGTTGAACAGCTACTAGCCAAAAACATTCAGTACTTC. The full variable domain, with the rest looked up from reference TRBV29-1 and TRBJ2-4, is SAVISQKPSRDICQRGTSLTIQCQVDSQVTMMFWYRQQPGQSLTLIATANQGSEATYESGFVIDKFPISRPNLTFSTLTVSNMSPEDSSIYLCSVEQLLAKNIQYFGAGTRLSVL.

The rearrangement uses TRBV7-2 and TRBJ1-5, with D uncertain. CDR3 size: 15 residues. Germline CDR1 is SGHTA and CDR2 is FQGNSA. The V end lost 8 bases, the J end lost 2 bases, and 16 bases lay between the germline ends. This CDR3 reads CASADSSFGNQPQHF. The DNA of the CDR3 is TGTGCCAGCGCCGATTCATCGTTTGGCAATCAGCCCCAGCATTTT.

The chain joins TRBV12-3 or TRBV12-4 to TRBJ2-1; 10 bases map to TRBD2. Trimming removed 5 bases from V and 5 bases from J; junction bases left unmatched: 12. This CDR3 has 17 amino acids. CDR3: CASSPRSSGSWNNEQFF. The DNA for the CDR3 is TGTGCCAGCAGTCCCCGGTCTAGCGGGAGTTGGAACAATGAGCAGTTCTTC.

This CDR3 is CASSYWGATPGELFF. The CDR3 DNA sequence: TGTGCCAGCAGTTACTGGGGGGCCACCCCCGGGGAGCTGTTTTTT. V usage is TRBV6-5 and J usage is TRBJ2-2, with D perhaps matching TRBD1 or TRBD2 (6 bases each). CDR1 MNHEY and CDR2 SVGAGI come from the germline V gene. Deletions cut 1 base from V and 6 bases from J, with 12 bases between. The CDR3 is made up of 15 amino acids.

V usage is TRBV5-1 and J usage is TRBJ2-5; TRBD1 agrees at 7 bases. In germline, CDR1 is SGHRS, CDR2 YFSETQ. The CDR3 has 15 residues. Trimming at V came to 4 bases and at J to 2 bases, leaving 8 bases not matched to a gene. CDR3: CASSPGQVPQETQYF. CDR3 bases: TGCGCCAGCAGCCCCGGACAGGTTCCTCAAGAGACCCAGTACTTC.

The chain combines TRBV14 with TRBJ2-7; D is tentatively TRBD1 or TRBD2 (5 bases each). Germline lookup yields CDR1 SGHDN and CDR2 FVKESK. With 3 bases removed from V and 2 bases from J, the gap between germline ends came to 20 bases. The CDR3 has 17 residues. The CDR3 protein is CASSQVFLRDGPYEQYF. The CDR3 nucleotides read TGTGCCAGCAGCCAGGTTTTCCTACGGGACGGACCCTACGAGCAGTACTTC.

This clonotype was counted many times. The rearrangement joins TRBV5-1 to TRBJ1-1, with 7 positions matching TRBD1. The germline gives CDR1 SGHRS, CDR2 YFSETQ. This CDR3 has 14 residues. Trimming cost V 0 bases and J 5 bases; bases outside gene matches: 4. The CDR3 reads CASSLDTGVTEAFF. CDR3 bases: TGCGCCAGCAGCTTGGACACAGGGGTTACTGAAGCTTTCTTT.